What follows describes a single T cell receptor beta chain. The antigen is not known. This entry comes from a study of T cell responses to AZD1222 COVID-19 vaccine. Sequenced by immunoSEQ multiplex PCR; TCRdb stores in-frame clones only, minus some. The sample holds over 150,000 clones, around 88% seen once. Doses given second, at about 4 or about 12 weeks, were pooled. Whole-study results and caveats: Nearly half of spike-specific TCRs reportedly go after variant regions that carry no mutations. Among AZD1222 vaccinees, only six or seven were seropositive at baseline. The span of vaccine-associated CD4 TCRs extended across spike, with dominance at 160-218 and 743-854.

V was shortened by 8 bases and J by 6 bases, with 9 bases between the two germline ends. CDR1 is SGHTA and CDR2 is FQGNSA in the germline V gene. This CDR3 is built from 11 residues. The sequences come from peripheral blood, collected 28 days after the second AZD1222 dose. This rearrangement joins TRBV7-2 to TRBJ2-3, with D hard to call. The clonotype originates from an adult who received the AZD1222 COVID-19 vaccine. The CDR3, as DNA: TGTGCCAGCTCATTGCGGGATACGCAGTATTTT. Its translation is CASSLRDTQYF. Full variable domain (missing parts from reference TRBV7-2 and TRBJ2-3): GAGVSQSPSNKVTEKGKDVELRCDPISGHTALYWYRQSLGQGLEFLIYFQGNSAPDKSGLPSDRFSAERTGGSVSTLTIQRTQQEDSAVYLCASSLRDTQYFGPGTRLTVL.